This note documents a single TCR beta chain sequence. From germline, CDR1 is MRHNA and CDR2 SNTAGT. This CDR3 spans 14 amino acids. V lost 6 bases to trimming and J lost 4 bases; unmatched junction nucleotides: 7. The sample comes from a study of cytomegalovirus exposure and HLA in healthy donors. Primers for the PCR totalled 60 Vbeta and 13 Jbeta. TCRdb's table, derived via immunoSEQ multiplex PCR, lists solely in-frame clones and lacks some. The sample holds around 190,000 clones; 8.5% to 10% are singletons and the top ten take 1% to 1.5%. The sequence came from a woman younger than 45 in good health and CMV-seropositive. The chain uses TRBV6-4 and TRBJ2-3; 7 bases agree with TRBD2. The sequencing input was PBMCs. CDR3 in amino acids: CASRARETADTQYF. CDR3 DNA sequence: TGTGCCAGCAGAGCGCGGGAGACCGCAGATACGCAGTATTTT.